This T cell receptor beta chain emerged from a study of T cells in Graves' hyperthyroidism and ophthalmopathy. Study conclusions and caveats: Blood also showed most of the thyroid clonotypes that were expanded above 0.001.

This clonotype occurred a few times. Its target is unknown. From RNA transcripts, TCR beta CDR3 regions were amplified. Initially, a first-round RT-PCR of the TCR CDR3 employed the HTBI primer set. Each CDR3 protein gets one entry after TCRdb re-called the multiplex PCR reads with MiXCR. This table holds some 570,000 distinct CDR3 sequences, more than 13% found once. Germline CDR1 is SGHKS and CDR2 is YYEKEE (reference sequence). Trimming took 0 bases from V and 3 from J, leaving 13 bases between them. CDR3 length: 15 amino acids. The sample was blood. This clonotype was sampled from a woman in her late teens or twenties with Graves' ophthalmopathy. The chain combines TRBV5-5 with TRBJ2-7; TRBD2 might be the D (6 bases). The CDR3 loop is CASSLALAERYEQYF. The CDR3 DNA follows: TGTGCCAGCAGCTTGGCCTTAGCGGAGCGCTACGAGCAGTACTTC.